Listed below are T cell receptor beta chains from one sample, sequenced in a study of control samples from healthy donors and cancer patients. Method: immunoSEQ multiplex PCR; TCRdb's copy keeps in-frame clones and lacks some. The table lists about 220,000 clones, about 94% of them singletons. The material sequenced was blood. These receptors all come from a man aged 45-65 years in good health. Each CDR3 is given with its conserved first and last residue. The D gene is left open where the match is weak. Clone size appears in some rows only: once, few, many, or a class for an expanded clone.

- TRBJ2-1 - TRBV2 TGTGCCAGCAAACGGGACTCCCGTTACAATGAGCAGTTCTTC CASKRDSRYNEQFF
- TRBJ1-1 - TRBV6-6 TGTGCCAGCAGTACTCGGACAGTGAACACTGAAGCTTTCTTT CASSTRTVNTEAFF
once TRBJ2-1 - TRBV6-5 TGTGCCAGCAGTTTTCCCCCCCTGGACAGTAAAAATGAGCAGTTCTTC CASSFPPLDSKNEQFF
- TRBJ2-1 TRBD2 TRBV10-1 TGCGCCAGCAGTGGAGGTTTTTCCGGCGGGGGGAATAGGAATGAGCAGTTCTTC CASSGGFSGGGNRNEQFF
- TRBJ2-5 TRBD1 TRBV2 TGTGCTTCCCTTCCCGGGACAGGGGAAGAGACCCAGTACTTC CASLPGTGEETQYF
- TRBJ2-2 TRBD1 TRBV6-5 TGTGCCAGCTCAGGGGGCTCGAACACCGGGGAGCTGTTTTTT CASSGGSNTGELFF
- TRBJ1-1 TRBD1 TRBV10-2 TGCGCCAGCTCTGGAGGGGGCGCGGGGAACACTGAAGCTTTCTTT CASSGGGAGNTEAFF
- TRBJ1-1 TRBD1 TRBV3-1/TRBV3-2 TGTGCCAGCAGCCCTTGGACAGGGAAGGACACTGAAGCTTTCTTT CASSPWTGKDTEAFF
- TRBJ2-7 TRBD1 TRBV28 TGTGCCAGCACCAGGGACAGACGTACCTACGAGCAGTACTTC CASTRDRRTYEQYF
few TRBJ2-2 TRBD1 TRBV7-8 TGTGCCAGCAGCTTAATTGGACAGGGGGCAAACGGGGAGCTGTTTTTT CASSLIGQGANGELFF
- TRBJ2-2 - TRBV6-1 TGTGCCAGCAGTGAGTCCCAAGCGAACACCGGGGAGCTGTTTTTT CASSESQANTGELFF
- TRBJ2-5 - TRBV10-1 TGCGCCGGCGACCGGACAGATCAAGAGACCCAGTACTTC CAGDRTDQETQYF
few TRBJ2-2 - TRBV7-2 TGTGCCAGCAGCTTAAGTTCGGGGGCCAACACCGGGGAGCTGTTTTTT CASSLSSGANTGELFF
- TRBJ2-2 - TRBV4-1 TGCGCCAGCAGCCAATTGGCGAACACCGGGGAGCTGTTTTTT CASSQLANTGELFF
- TRBJ2-5 - TRBV11-1 TGTGCCAGCAGCTTTTCCGACCAAGAGACCCAGTACTTC CASSFSDQETQYF
- TRBJ1-1 - TRBV5-1 TGCGCCAGCAGCTTGGGGAATAGGCAGGGGCAATTCCAAGCTTTCTTT CASSLGNRQGQFQAFF
- TRBJ2-5 TRBD2 TRBV6-5 TGTGCCAGCAGTTACTCTGGTGGGGGGGAGCAAGAGACCCAGTACTTC CASSYSGGGEQETQYF
- TRBJ1-6 TRBD1 TRBV28 TGTGCCAGCAGTTTATGGATGACAGGGGGCGCCGGTTCACCCCTCCACTTT CASSLWMTGGAGSPLHF
- TRBJ2-5 TRBD2 TRBV6-6 TGTGCCACTAGGCGGGGGCAAGAGACCCAGTACTTC CATRRGQETQYF
- TRBJ1-2 TRBD1 TRBV15 TGTGCCACCAGCAGGTCCGGACAGGGGCCCTATGGCTACACCTTC CATSRSGQGPYGYTF
- TRBJ2-1 - TRBV5-8 TGTGCCAGCAGCTTGGGACAAGCGTACAATGAGCAGTTCTTC CASSLGQAYNEQFF
- TRBJ1-5 - TRBV3-1/TRBV3-2 TGTGCCAGCAGCCAAGAGGGAGGTCAGCCCCAGCATTTT CASSQEGGQPQHF
- TRBJ1-2 - TRBV28 TGTGCCAGCCAAGAGGAAGGCGGCTACACCTTC CASQEEGGYTF
- TRBJ1-3 TRBD1 TRBV5-1 TGCGCCAGCAGCGAACAGGGGACCTCTGGAAACACCATATATTTT CASSEQGTSGNTIYF
- TRBJ2-5 - TRBV7-2 TGTGCCAGCAGCTTAGGGGGGGATCGGGAGACCCAGTACTTC CASSLGGDRETQYF
- TRBJ2-3 - TRBV7-2 TGTGCCAGCAGCTTATTATCCCGGGGGAACACAGATACGCAGTATTTT CASSLLSRGNTDTQYF
- TRBJ2-2 TRBD1 TRBV9 TGTGCCAGCAGCTCGGGACAGGCGAACACCGGGGAGCTGTTTTTT CASSSGQANTGELFF
- TRBJ1-2 - TRBV11-2 TGTGCCAGCAGCTTGGGGCAGAACTATGGCTACACCTTC CASSLGQNYGYTF
- TRBJ1-2 - TRBV7-9 TGTGCCAGCAGCCCCGATAACTTTGGCTACACCTTC CASSPDNFGYTF
- TRBJ2-3 - TRBV24-1 TGTGCCACCAGTGATTACTCGCTAGCTTCAGATACGCAGTATTTT CATSDYSLASDTQYF